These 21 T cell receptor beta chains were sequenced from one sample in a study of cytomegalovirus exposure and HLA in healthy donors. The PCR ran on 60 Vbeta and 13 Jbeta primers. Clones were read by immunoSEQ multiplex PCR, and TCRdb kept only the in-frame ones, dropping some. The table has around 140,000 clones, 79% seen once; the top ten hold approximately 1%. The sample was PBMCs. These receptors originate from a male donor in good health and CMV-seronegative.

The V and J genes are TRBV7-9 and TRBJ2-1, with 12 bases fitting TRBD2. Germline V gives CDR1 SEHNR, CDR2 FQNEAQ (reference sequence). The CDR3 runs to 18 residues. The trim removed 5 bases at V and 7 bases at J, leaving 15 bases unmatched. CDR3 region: CASSLRGLAGGPGNEQFF. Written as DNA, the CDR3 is TGTGCCAGCAGCCTCCGGGGGCTAGCGGGGGGGCCGGGTAATGAGCAGTTCTTC.

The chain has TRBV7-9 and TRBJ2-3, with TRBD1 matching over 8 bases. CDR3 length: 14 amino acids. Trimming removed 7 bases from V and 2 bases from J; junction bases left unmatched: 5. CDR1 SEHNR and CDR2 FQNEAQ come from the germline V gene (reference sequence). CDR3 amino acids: CASNGQGLTDTQYF. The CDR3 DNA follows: TGTGCCAGCAACGGACAGGGTCTCACAGATACGCAGTATTTT.

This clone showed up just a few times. Here the CDR3 DNA reads TGTGCCAGCAGCTTGGGAGGTAGGGGCGGCACTGAAGCTTTCTTT. It translates to CASSLGGRGGTEAFF. V and J are TRBV5-6 and TRBJ1-1; maybe TRBD1 (5 bases). Germline loops: CDR1 SGHDT, CDR2 YYEEEE. The CDR3 spans 15 residues. V was cut by 0 bases and J by 4 bases, with 13 bases left in between.

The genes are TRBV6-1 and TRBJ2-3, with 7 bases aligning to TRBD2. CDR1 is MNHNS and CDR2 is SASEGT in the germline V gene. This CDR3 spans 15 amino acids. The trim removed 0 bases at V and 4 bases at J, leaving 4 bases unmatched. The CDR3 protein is CASSEALGGPDTQYF. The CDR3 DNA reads TGTGCCAGCAGTGAAGCGTTGGGAGGGCCAGATACGCAGTATTTT.

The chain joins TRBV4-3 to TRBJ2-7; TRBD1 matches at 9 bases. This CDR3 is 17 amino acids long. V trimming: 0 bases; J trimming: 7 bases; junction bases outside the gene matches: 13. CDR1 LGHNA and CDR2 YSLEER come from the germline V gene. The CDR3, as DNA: TGCGCCAGCAGCCAAGACCCGCCCGGGACAGGGAATATTGAGCAGTACTTC. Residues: CASSQDPPGTGNIEQYF.

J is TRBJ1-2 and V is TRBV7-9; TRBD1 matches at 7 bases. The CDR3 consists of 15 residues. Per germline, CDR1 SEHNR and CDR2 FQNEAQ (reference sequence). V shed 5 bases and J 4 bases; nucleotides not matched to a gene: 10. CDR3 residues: CASSPPKGGSYGYTF. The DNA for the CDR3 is TGTGCCAGCAGCCCCCCGAAAGGGGGCTCCTATGGCTACACCTTC.

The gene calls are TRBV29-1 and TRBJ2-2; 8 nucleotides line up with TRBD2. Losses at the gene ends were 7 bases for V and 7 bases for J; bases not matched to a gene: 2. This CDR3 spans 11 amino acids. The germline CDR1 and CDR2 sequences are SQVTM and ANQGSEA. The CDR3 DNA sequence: TGCAGCGCGGGGGGGGGCGGGGAGCTGTTTTTT. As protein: CSAGGGGELFF.

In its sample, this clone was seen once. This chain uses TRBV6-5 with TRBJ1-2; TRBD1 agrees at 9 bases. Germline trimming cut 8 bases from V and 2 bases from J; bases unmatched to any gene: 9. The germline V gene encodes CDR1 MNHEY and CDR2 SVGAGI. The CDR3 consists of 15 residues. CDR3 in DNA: TGTGCCAGCGGAAGGACAGGGGCTTCCAACTATGGCTACACCTTC. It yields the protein CASGRTGASNYGYTF.

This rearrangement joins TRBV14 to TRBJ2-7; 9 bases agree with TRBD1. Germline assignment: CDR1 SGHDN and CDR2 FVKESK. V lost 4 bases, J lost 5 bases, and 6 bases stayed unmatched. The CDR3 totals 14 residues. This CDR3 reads CASSRTGAGNEQYF. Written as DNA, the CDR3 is TGTGCCAGCAGCCGGACAGGGGCCGGGAACGAGCAGTACTTC.

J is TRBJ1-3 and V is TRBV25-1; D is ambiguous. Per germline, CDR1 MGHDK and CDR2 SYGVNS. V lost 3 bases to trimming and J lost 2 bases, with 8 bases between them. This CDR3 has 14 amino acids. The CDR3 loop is CASSDRRAGNTIYF. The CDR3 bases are TGTGCCAGCAGTGATAGGAGGGCTGGAAACACCATATATTTT.

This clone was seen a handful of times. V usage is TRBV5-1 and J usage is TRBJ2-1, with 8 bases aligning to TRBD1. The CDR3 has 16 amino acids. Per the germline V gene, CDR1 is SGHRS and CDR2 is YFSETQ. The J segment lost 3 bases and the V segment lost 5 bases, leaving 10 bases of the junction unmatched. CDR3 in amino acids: CASSVSTGERYNEQFF. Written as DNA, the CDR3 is TGCGCCAGCAGTGTCTCGACAGGGGAACGCTACAATGAGCAGTTCTTC.

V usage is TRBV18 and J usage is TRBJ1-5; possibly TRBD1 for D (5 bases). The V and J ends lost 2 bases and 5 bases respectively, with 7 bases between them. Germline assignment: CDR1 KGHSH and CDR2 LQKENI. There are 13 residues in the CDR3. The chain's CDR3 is CASSPGTDQPQHF. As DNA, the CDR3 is TGTGCCAGCTCACCAGGGACTGATCAGCCCCAGCATTTT. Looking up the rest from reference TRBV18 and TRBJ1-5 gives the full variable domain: NAGVMQNPRHLVRRRGQEARLRCSPMKGHSHVYWYRQLPEEGLKFMVYLQKENIIDESGMPKERFSAEFPKEGPSILRIQQVVRGDSAAYFCASSPGTDQPQHFGDGTRLSIL.

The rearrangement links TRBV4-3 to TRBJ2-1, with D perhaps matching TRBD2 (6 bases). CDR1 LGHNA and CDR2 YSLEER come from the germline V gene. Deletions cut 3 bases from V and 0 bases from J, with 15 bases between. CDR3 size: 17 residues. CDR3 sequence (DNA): TGCGCCAGCAGCCAGAGATTCCTGGGGGGCTCCTACAATGAGCAGTTCTTC. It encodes CASSQRFLGGSYNEQFF.

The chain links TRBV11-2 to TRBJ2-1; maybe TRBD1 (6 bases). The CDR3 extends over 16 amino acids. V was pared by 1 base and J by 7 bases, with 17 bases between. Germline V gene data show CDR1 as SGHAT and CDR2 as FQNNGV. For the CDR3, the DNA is TGTGCCAGCAGCTTAGCGGGAACTAGGGGGTGGAATGAGCAGTTCTTC. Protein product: CASSLAGTRGWNEQFF.

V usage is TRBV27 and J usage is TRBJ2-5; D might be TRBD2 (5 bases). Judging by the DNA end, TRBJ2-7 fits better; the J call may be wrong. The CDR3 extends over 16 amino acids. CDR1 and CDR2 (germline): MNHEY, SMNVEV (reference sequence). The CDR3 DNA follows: TGTGCCAGCAGTTTAGGGCCCTCGGAGGAGTGGTACGAGCAGTACTTC. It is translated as CASSLGPSEEWYEQYF.

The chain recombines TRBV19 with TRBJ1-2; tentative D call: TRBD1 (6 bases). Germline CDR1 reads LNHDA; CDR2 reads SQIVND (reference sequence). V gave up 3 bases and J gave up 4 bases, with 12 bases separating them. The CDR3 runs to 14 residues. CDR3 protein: CASSIRQGIYGYTF. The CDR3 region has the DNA TGTGCCAGTAGTATCAGGCAGGGGATCTATGGCTACACCTTC.

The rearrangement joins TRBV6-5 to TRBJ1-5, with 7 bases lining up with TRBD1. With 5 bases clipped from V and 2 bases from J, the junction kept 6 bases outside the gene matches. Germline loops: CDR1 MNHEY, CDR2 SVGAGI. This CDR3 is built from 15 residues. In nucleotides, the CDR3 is TGTGCCAGCAGTCAAATCGGGACAGGCAATCAGCCCCAGCATTTT. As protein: CASSQIGTGNQPQHF.

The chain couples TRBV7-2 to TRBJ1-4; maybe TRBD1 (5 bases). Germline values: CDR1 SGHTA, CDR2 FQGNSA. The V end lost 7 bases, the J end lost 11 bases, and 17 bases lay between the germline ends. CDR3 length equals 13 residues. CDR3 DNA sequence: TGTGCCAGCACCCAAACCAGGGCCGAGAAACTGTTTTTT. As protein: CASTQTRAEKLFF. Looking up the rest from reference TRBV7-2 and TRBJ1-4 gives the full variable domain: GAGVSQSPSNKVTEKGKDVELRCDPISGHTALYWYRQSLGQGLEFLIYFQGNSAPDKSGLPSDRFSAERTGGSVSTLTIQRTQQEDSAVYLCASTQTRAEKLFFGSGTQLSVL.

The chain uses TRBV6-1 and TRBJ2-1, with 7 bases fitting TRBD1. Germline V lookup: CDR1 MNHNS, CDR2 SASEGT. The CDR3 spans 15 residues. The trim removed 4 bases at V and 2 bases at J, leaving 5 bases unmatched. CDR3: CASSVRDSTYNEQFF. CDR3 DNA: TGTGCCAGCAGTGTCCGGGACAGCACCTACAATGAGCAGTTCTTC.

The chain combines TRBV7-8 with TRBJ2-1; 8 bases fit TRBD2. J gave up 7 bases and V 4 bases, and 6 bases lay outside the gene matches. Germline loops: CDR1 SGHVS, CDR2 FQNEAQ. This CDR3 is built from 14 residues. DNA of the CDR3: TGTGCCAGCAGCTGGGGGGGACTAGGGAATGAGCAGTTCTTC. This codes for CASSWGGLGNEQFF.

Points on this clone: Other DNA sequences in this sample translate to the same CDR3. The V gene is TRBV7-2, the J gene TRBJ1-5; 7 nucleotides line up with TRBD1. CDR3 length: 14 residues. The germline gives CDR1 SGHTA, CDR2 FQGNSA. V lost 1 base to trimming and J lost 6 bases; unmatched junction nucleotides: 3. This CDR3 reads CASSLGQGGQPQHF. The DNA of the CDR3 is TGTGCCAGCAGCTTAGGACAGGGTGGTCAGCCCCAGCATTTT.